This T cell receptor (beta chain) was documented in a study of T cell responses to AZD1222 COVID-19 vaccine. Findings and limits, study-wide: AZD1222 recipients seropositive at baseline numbered only five to seven.

Method: immunoSEQ multiplex PCR; TCRdb's copy keeps in-frame clones and lacks some. The data show around 100,000 clones, just under 90% seen once. The CDR3 loop spans 16 amino acids. V lost 3 bases and J 1 base, leaving 15 bases between the germline ends. The germline V gene has CDR1 SGHNT and CDR2 YENEEA. A word on this clone: The antigen remains unidentified.

The material was peripheral blood, obtained on day 0 of AZD1222 vaccination. The receptor comes from an adult in good health. The V gene is TRBV11-3, the J gene TRBJ1-1, with a possible D match to TRBD1 (5 bases). CDR3 sequence: CASSFPRPTGNTEAFF. In nucleotides, the CDR3 is TGTGCCAGCAGCTTTCCCCGTCCAACAGGGAACACTGAAGCTTTCTTT.